Listed here is a single TCR beta chain. Antigen unknown. This CDR3 contains 15 residues. Per germline, CDR1 MGHRA and CDR2 YSYEKL. V shed 4 bases and J shed 4 bases, with 14 bases lying between them. These data come from a study of cytomegalovirus exposure and HLA in healthy donors. As for the study in general: Inside one of the first data releases sat around 85 million unique TCRs taken from HLA-typed donors.

Study-level findings and limits: In vitro data verified three CMV-associated chains as specific for CMV antigens. A later analysis found common viral pathogens apparently linked to several of the most significant clusters. Earlier results showed most TCR beta V segments being productive about 87% or about 30% of the time.

The PCR was carried out with 60 Vbeta primers and 13 Jbeta primers. The repertoire was sequenced with immunoSEQ multiplex PCR; TCRdb's copy has only in-frame clones and lacks some. The table records some 120,000 clones, 75% to 85% of them present only once. The clonotype comes from a man between 40 and 49 years old in good health and CMV-seronegative. Sequenced material: PBMCs. This chain uses TRBV4-1 with TRBJ1-5; D gene unclear. The chain's CDR3 is CASSLSRSVNQPQHF. In DNA form, the CDR3 reads TGCGCCAGCAGCCTCTCGAGGAGTGTGAATCAGCCCCAGCATTTT.